This paragraph reports one T cell receptor beta chain. What it recognizes is unknown. CDR1 is SGDLS and CDR2 is YYNGEE in the germline V gene. The CDR3 length is 19 residues. Deletions cut 4 bases from V and 2 bases from J, with 24 bases between. Only in-frame clones appear in the TCRdb table, and some are missing; sequencing was by immunoSEQ multiplex PCR. The data show some 110,000 clones, roughly 87% seen once. This sample is drawn from a study of T cell responses to AZD1222 COVID-19 vaccine. Study-wide findings and caveats: The study identified only five to seven AZD1222 recipients as seropositive at baseline. After two AZD1222 doses, spike-specific TCR breadth and depth rose versus day 0. The donor group comprised mostly white British people and more females; the analysis possibly underestimated clonal diversity.

This sequence was found in an adult who received the AZD1222 COVID-19 vaccine. The chain joins TRBV9 to TRBJ2-2, with D perhaps TRBD1 (5 bases). The input for sequencing was peripheral blood, taken 28 days after the second AZD1222 dose. This CDR3 reads CASSPRVLQRRGNTGELFF. Written as DNA, the CDR3 is TGTGCCAGCAGCCCCCGGGTCCTTCAGAGAAGGGGAAACACCGGGGAGCTGTTTTTT.